One sample yielded the 13 T cell receptor beta chains listed below, sequenced in a study of CD8 T cells in Susac syndrome. RNA, at roughly 0.5 to 1 ug, was reverse transcribed with random hexamers. TCRdb passed the immunoSEQ multiplex PCR reads through MiXCR, listing each CDR3 protein once. This sample yields fewer than 90,000 distinct CDR3 sequences, of which under 95% are seen a single time; 0.4% to 0.55% belongs to the top ten. The sample comprised CD8+ T cells from PBMCs. These receptors were taken from a human donor with Susac syndrome.

This chain connects TRBV2 to TRBJ1-2; 10 positions match TRBD1. V was clipped by 9 bases and J by 5 bases; unmatched bases: 6. This CDR3 spans 13 amino acids. Germline V gene sequence: CDR1 SNHLY, CDR2 FYNNEI. The chain's CDR3 is CASGTGAIYGYTF. DNA for the CDR3: TGTGCCAGTGGGACAGGGGCTATTTATGGCTACACCTTC. Full variable domain (remainder filled in from reference TRBV2 and TRBJ1-2): EPEVTQTPSHQVTQMGQEVILRCVPISNHLYFYWYRQILGQKVEFLVSFYNNEISEKSEIFDDQFSVERPDGSNFTLKIRSTKLEDSAMYFCASGTGAIYGYTFGSGTRLTVV.

The V gene is TRBV12-3 or TRBV12-4, the J gene TRBJ1-1, with D maybe TRBD1 (5 bases). V shed 3 bases and J shed 3 bases, with 11 bases lying between them. The CDR3 totals 14 residues. CDR3 amino acids: CASSFVLGDTEAFF. CDR3 DNA sequence: TGTGCCAGCAGTTTTGTCCTAGGGGACACTGAAGCTTTCTTT.

The J gene is TRBJ2-1, the V gene TRBV5-1, with 10 nucleotides matching TRBD1. From germline, CDR1 is SGHRS and CDR2 YFSETQ. CDR3 length equals 16 residues. Trimming cost V 4 bases and J 6 bases; bases outside gene matches: 10. The CDR3 protein is CASSPVRGTGANEQFF. The CDR3 region has the DNA TGCGCCAGCAGCCCGGTACGCGGGACAGGGGCCAATGAGCAGTTCTTC.

The chain joins TRBV5-1 to TRBJ1-1; D is unresolved. The CDR3 has 15 residues. Germline V lookup: CDR1 SGHRS, CDR2 YFSETQ. V gave up 4 bases and J gave up 5 bases, with 18 bases separating them. CDR3 DNA: TGCGCCAGCAGCATAGACCCTACCCGAGGGACTGAAGCTTTCTTT. Translating it yields CASSIDPTRGTEAFF.

The chain's CDR3 is CASRDRGTNYGYTF. As DNA, the CDR3 is TGTGCCAGCAGAGACAGGGGGACTAACTATGGCTACACCTTC. This chain connects TRBV6-1 to TRBJ1-2, with TRBD1 identical over 9 bases. Germline CDR1 and CDR2: MNHNS and SASEGT. The trim removed 6 bases at V and 0 bases at J, leaving 2 bases unmatched. The CDR3 runs to 14 residues.

V gene TRBV4-1 combines with J gene TRBJ2-5; 9 bases agree with TRBD2. V was pared by 0 bases and J by 4 bases, with 3 bases of the junction left unmatched. CDR1 is MGHRA, CDR2 YSYEKL, per germline. There are 15 residues in the CDR3. CDR3 sequence reads: CASSQDTGLAETQYF. In nucleotides, the CDR3 is TGCGCCAGCAGCCAAGACACGGGACTAGCAGAGACCCAGTACTTC.

The genes are TRBV9 and TRBJ2-7; D unresolved. Looked up from germline, CDR1 is SGDLS and CDR2 is YYNGEE. The CDR3 contains 12 residues. Trimming cost V 3 bases and J 3 bases, with 7 bases left between them. CDR3 nucleotide sequence: TGTGCCAGCAGCGATAATTACTACGAGCAGTACTTC. It is translated as CASSDNYYEQYF.

This chain uses TRBV28 with TRBJ1-1; D is unclear. Germline CDR1 and CDR2: MDHEN and SYDVKM. V lost 8 bases and J lost 3, with 13 bases in between. CDR3 length equals 13 residues. The CDR3 coding sequence is TGTGCCAGCGGAGTTGGAGGGTACACTGAAGCTTTCTTT. Protein product: CASGVGGYTEAFF.

The genes are TRBV12-3 or TRBV12-4 and TRBJ1-1; the D is unclear. V dropped 5 bases and J dropped 1 base, with 8 bases sitting between them. CDR3 length: 13 residues. In DNA, the CDR3 is TGTGCCAGCAGTGCCGGAAAGAACACTGAAGCTTTCTTT. Translation gives CASSAGKNTEAFF.

The V and J genes are TRBV2 and TRBJ2-5; the match to TRBD2 covers 9 bases. V lost 3 bases and J lost 5; bases outside the gene matches: 10. Germline-derived CDR1 and CDR2 are SNHLY and FYNNEI. CDR3 size: 16 residues. Here the CDR3 DNA reads TGTGCCAGCAGTGACCCCCCGGGACTAGCTTTTGAGACCCAGTACTTC. Translated: CASSDPPGLAFETQYF.

The CDR3 loop is CASRIQREGNADTQYF. CDR3 nucleotide sequence: TGTGCCAGCAGAATCCAGCGGGAGGGCAACGCAGATACGCAGTATTTT. The chain is built from TRBV6-2 or TRBV6-3 and TRBJ2-3, with 10 bases identical to TRBD2. The CDR3 is 16 amino acids. With V trimmed by 6 bases and J by 4 bases, 10 bases remained unmatched. CDR1 and CDR2 (germline): MNHEY, SVGEGT.

The rearrangement links TRBV11-2 to TRBJ2-7; 10 positions match TRBD2. The germline gives CDR1 SGHAT, CDR2 FQNNGV. V was pared by 5 bases and J by 2 bases, with 9 bases of the junction left unmatched. The CDR3 has 16 amino acids. DNA for the CDR3: TGTGCCAGCAGCCGAATAGCGGGAGGCGCTGCCTACGAGCAGTACTTC. Protein product: CASSRIAGGAAYEQYF.

This clonotype has only one observation. This chain links TRBV11-2 with TRBJ1-4; no clear D. Per germline, CDR1 SGHAT and CDR2 FQNNGV. Trimming took off 5 bases at V and 8 bases at J, with 15 bases between the two ends. The CDR3 is 14 amino acids. DNA for the CDR3: TGTGCCAGCAGCCCCTGGTCTGGCGGGGAAAAACTGTTTTTT. This gives the protein CASSPWSGGEKLFF.